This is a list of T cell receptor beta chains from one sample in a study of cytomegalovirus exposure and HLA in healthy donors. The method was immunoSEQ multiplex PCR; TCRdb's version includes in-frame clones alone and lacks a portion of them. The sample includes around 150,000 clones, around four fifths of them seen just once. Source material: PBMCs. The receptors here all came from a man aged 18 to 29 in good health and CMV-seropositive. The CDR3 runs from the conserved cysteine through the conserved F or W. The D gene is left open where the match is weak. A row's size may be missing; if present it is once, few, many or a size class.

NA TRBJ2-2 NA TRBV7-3 CASSLRRTGGELFF TGTGCCAGCAGCTTACGCCGAACCGGCGGGGAGCTGTTTTTT
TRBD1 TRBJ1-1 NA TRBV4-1 CASSQDRDRGRFSEAFF TGCGCCAGCAGCCAAGATCGGGACAGGGGGCGATTCTCTGAAGCTTTCTTT
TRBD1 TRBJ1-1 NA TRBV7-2 CASSFTGGKNTEAFF TGTGCCAGCAGCTTCACAGGGGGCAAGAACACTGAAGCTTTCTTT
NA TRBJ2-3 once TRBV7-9 CASSTPGQSDTQYF TGTGCCAGCAGCACGCCGGGACAATCAGATACGCAGTATTTT
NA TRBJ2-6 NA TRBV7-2 CASSSTGTHQTGANVLTF TGTGCCAGCAGCTCTACCGGGACACACCAAACTGGGGCCAACGTCCTGACTTTC
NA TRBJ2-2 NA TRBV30 CAWSSHVGSGTGELFF TGTGCCTGGAGTAGCCACGTGGGTAGCGGCACCGGGGAGCTGTTTTTT
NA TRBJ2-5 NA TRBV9 CASSPRTPQETQYF TGTGCCAGCAGCCCCAGGACACCACAAGAGACCCAGTACTTC
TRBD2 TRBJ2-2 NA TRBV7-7 CASSFREGTGELFF TGTGCTAGCAGCTTTAGGGAGGGCACCGGGGAGCTGTTTTTT
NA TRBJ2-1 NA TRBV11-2 CASSFSSNEQFF TGTGCCAGCAGCTTTAGCAGCAATGAGCAGTTCTTC
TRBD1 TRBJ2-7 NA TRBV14 CASSQTGVSYEQYF TGTGCCAGCAGCCAAACAGGGGTTTCCTACGAGCAGTACTTC
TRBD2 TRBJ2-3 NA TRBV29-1 CSVVRLVGGTDTQYF TGCAGCGTTGTCCGACTAGTGGGGGGGACAGATACGCAGTATTTT
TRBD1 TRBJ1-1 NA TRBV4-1 CASSPSRDRGSNTEAFF TGCGCCAGCAGCCCGTCCCGGGACAGGGGATCGAACACTGAAGCTTTCTTT
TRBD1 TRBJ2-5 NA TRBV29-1 CSVRNPGQGTETQYF TGCAGCGTTCGTAACCCGGGACAGGGGACAGAGACCCAGTACTTC
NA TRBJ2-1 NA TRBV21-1 CASSKVVAGDPYNEQFF TGTGCCAGCAGCAAAGTTGTAGCGGGAGACCCATACAATGAGCAGTTCTTC
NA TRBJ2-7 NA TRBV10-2 CASSSHQDTSSYEQYF TGCGCCAGCAGTTCACACCAGGACACGAGCTCCTACGAGCAGTACTTC
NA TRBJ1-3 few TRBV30 CAWKEPGSGNTIYF TGTGCCTGGAAGGAACCGGGCTCTGGAAACACCATATATTTT
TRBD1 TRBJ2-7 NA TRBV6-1 CASSEPRGQVEQYF TGTGCCAGCAGTGAACCCAGGGGGCAAGTCGAGCAGTACTTC
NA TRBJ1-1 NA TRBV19 CASTTGGMNTEAFF TGTGCCAGTACGACGGGGGGAATGAACACTGAAGCTTTCTTT
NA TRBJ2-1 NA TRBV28 CATSRRYNEQFF TGTGCCACTAGCAGGCGGTACAATGAGCAGTTCTTC
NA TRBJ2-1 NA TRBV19 CASSIAYGSGPYNEQFF TGTGCCAGTAGTATAGCCTACGGTAGCGGCCCCTACAATGAGCAGTTCTTC
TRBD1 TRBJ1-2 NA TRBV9 CASSPWTGSNYGYTF TGTGCCAGCAGCCCGTGGACAGGATCTAACTATGGCTACACCTTC
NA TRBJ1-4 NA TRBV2 CASSEEGGGYATNEKLFF TGTGCCAGCAGTGAAGAAGGGGGGGGGTATGCAACTAATGAAAAACTGTTTTTT
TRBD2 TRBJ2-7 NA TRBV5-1 CASSNRLAGVEQYF TGCGCCAGCAGTAACAGGCTAGCGGGAGTCGAGCAGTACTTC
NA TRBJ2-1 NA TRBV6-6 CASSYETGHYEQFF TGTGCCAGCAGTTACGAGACAGGTCACTATGAGCAGTTCTTC
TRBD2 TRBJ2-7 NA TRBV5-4 CASSLRTSGAGEQYF TGTGCCAGCAGCTTGAGGACTAGTGGGGCCGGCGAGCAGTACTTC
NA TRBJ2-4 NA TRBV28 CASSLGHRVAKNIQYF TGTGCCAGCAGTTTAGGGCACAGGGTAGCCAAAAACATTCAGTACTTC
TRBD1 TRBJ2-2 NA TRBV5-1 CASSLPIHGQGSVTGELFF TGCGCCAGCAGCTTGCCGATCCACGGACAGGGGAGTGTCACCGGGGAGCTGTTTTTT
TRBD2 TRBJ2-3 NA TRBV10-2 CASWGLAEGKDTQYF TGCGCCAGCTGGGGACTAGCGGAGGGGAAGGATACGCAGTATTTT
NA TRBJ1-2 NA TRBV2 CASSESQAYYGYTF TGTGCCAGCAGTGAGAGTCAGGCCTACTATGGCTACACCTTC
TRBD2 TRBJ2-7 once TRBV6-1 CAGGGYEQYF TGTGCCGGGGGGGGCTACGAGCAGTACTTC
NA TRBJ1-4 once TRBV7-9 CASSAGAREKLFF TGTGCCAGCAGCGCAGGGGCCCGGGAAAAACTGTTTTTT
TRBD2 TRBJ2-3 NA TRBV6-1 CASSELAETDTQYF TGTGCCAGCAGTGAACTAGCGGAGACAGATACGCAGTATTTT
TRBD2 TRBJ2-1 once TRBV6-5 CASSLSGRAFDEQFF TGTGCCAGCAGCCTTAGCGGGAGGGCCTTCGATGAGCAGTTCTTC
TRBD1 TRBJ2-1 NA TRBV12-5 CASGTGDRGDEQFF TGTGCTAGTGGTACCGGGGACAGGGGCGATGAGCAGTTCTTC
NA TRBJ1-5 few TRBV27 CASSYLGAMGQPQHF TGTGCCAGCAGTTACCTAGGGGCCATGGGACAGCCCCAGCATTTT
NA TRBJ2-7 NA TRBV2 CASSDGVAGIDYEQYF TGTGCCAGCAGTGATGGTGTGGCGGGGATTGACTACGAGCAGTACTTC
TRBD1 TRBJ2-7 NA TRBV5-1 CASSLIGTGIFYEQYF TGCGCCAGCAGCTTGATTGGGACAGGGATCTTCTACGAGCAGTACTTC
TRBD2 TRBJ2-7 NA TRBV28 CASSRSGRVREQYF TGTGCCAGCAGTCGTAGCGGGAGAGTCCGCGAGCAGTACTTC
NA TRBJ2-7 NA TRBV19 CASSIGGKSYEQYF TGTGCCAGTAGTATAGGGGGCAAGTCATACGAGCAGTACTTC
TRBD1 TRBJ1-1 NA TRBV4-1 CASSQKGPGQGVFGTEAFF TGCGCCAGCAGCCAAAAAGGGCCGGGACAGGGGGTCTTCGGCACTGAAGCTTTCTTT
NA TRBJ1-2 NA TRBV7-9 CASSSDRTYGYTF TGTGCCAGCAGTTCAGACAGAACCTATGGCTACACCTTC
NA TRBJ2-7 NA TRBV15 CATSNGQTYEQYF TGTGCCACCAGCAACGGACAGACCTACGAGCAGTACTTC
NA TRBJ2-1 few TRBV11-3 CASSLDSMNEQFF TGTGCCAGCAGCTTAGATAGCATGAATGAGCAGTTCTTC
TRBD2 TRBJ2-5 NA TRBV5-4 CASSLDAGERKETQYF TGTGCCAGCAGCTTGGATGCGGGGGAACGTAAAGAGACCCAGTACTTC
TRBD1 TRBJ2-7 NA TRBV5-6 CASSYGTGDYEQYF TGTGCCAGCAGCTACGGGACAGGGGACTACGAGCAGTACTTC
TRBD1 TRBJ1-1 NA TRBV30 CAYKAGTGSREAEAFF TGTGCCTATAAAGCCGGGACAGGTAGCCGGGAGGCTGAAGCTTTCTTT
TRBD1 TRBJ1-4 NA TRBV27 CASSAILPGQGNEKLFF TGTGCCAGCAGTGCGATCCTACCGGGACAGGGGAATGAAAAACTGTTTTTT
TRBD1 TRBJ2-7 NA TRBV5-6 CASSLSGTGYLAYEQYF TGTGCCAGCAGCTTATCCGGGACAGGGTACCTAGCCTACGAGCAGTACTTC
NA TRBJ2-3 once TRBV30 CAWSGYRGAGNPNTQYF TGTGCCTGGAGTGGTTACCGTGGGGCAGGCAATCCCAATACGCAGTATTTT
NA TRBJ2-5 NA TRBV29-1 CSVDGPAGETQYF TGCAGCGTTGACGGTCCTGCGGGGGAGACCCAGTACTTC
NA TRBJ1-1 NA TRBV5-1 CASSPSRQGYVLEAFF TGCGCCAGCAGCCCCTCACGTCAGGGGTATGTACTTGAAGCTTTCTTT